Following are 27 T cell receptor beta chains from one sample sequenced in a study of synovial regulatory T cells in juvenile arthritis. The table came from immunoSEQ multiplex PCR; TCRdb's copy has only in-frame clones and leaves some out. This sample's table reports more than 7,500 clones. Sequenced input: Treg cells from blood. The subset denotes: remaining (HLA-DR-negative) circulating blood Treg cells. These receptor sequences come from a donor younger than 30 with juvenile idiopathic arthritis.

J is TRBJ2-7 and V is TRBV18; no DNA is available, so the TRBD2 call from TCRdb remains unchecked. This CDR3 is 15 amino acids long. No DNA was logged. Germline lookup yields CDR1 KGHSH and CDR2 LQKENI. CDR3 in amino acids: CASSPSSSASYEQYF. Looking up the rest from reference TRBV18 and TRBJ2-7 gives the full variable domain: NAGVMQNPRHLVRRRGQEARLRCSPMKGHSHVYWYRQLPEEGLKFMVYLQKENIIDESGMPKERFSAEFPKEGPSILRIQQVVRGDSAAYFCASSPSSSASYEQYFGPGTRLTVT.

The V and J genes are TRBV11-2 and TRBJ1-2. The length of the CDR3 is 13 residues. Only the protein sequence is given. Germline-derived CDR1 and CDR2 are SGHAT and FQNNGV. The CDR3 here is CASSPRRDYGYTF.

This sequence joins TRBV4-3 and TRBJ2-5; TCRdb outputs TRBD2, but without DNA this stays unchecked. Germline V gene data show CDR1 as LGHNA and CDR2 as YSLEER. This CDR3 has 17 residues. The coding DNA is unavailable. CDR3 sequence: CASSQDHWGRGQETQYF.

CDR3: CASSQDRTGLGEKLFF. The chain employs TRBV4-2 and TRBJ1-4; TCRdb's assignment of TRBD1 cannot be checked, as there is no DNA. CDR1 is LGHNA and CDR2 is YNFKEQ in the germline V gene. This CDR3 has 16 amino acids. The DNA sequence is not available.

This rearrangement joins TRBV19 to TRBJ1-1; TCRdb's D gene call, TRBD1, goes unchecked for lack of DNA. The CDR3 runs to 14 residues. No DNA has been recorded. CDR1 is LNHDA, CDR2 SQIVND, per germline (reference sequence). This CDR3 reads CASLQGVPNTEAFF.

The J gene is TRBJ2-7, the V gene TRBV5-1; the TCRdb call, TRBD2, lacks DNA for checking. The length of the CDR3 is 18 residues. No DNA is given. Germline assignment: CDR1 SGHRS and CDR2 YFSETQ. The CDR3 protein is CASSTTTWTSGGRGEQYF.

V is TRBV6-6 and J is TRBJ1-6. CDR3 length equals 14 residues. DNA is not on record. Germline V lookup: CDR1 MNHNY, CDR2 SVGAGI (reference sequence). The CDR3 reads CASSYGRYNSPLHF.

The V and J genes are TRBV6-5 and TRBJ1-1. Per the germline V gene, CDR1 is MNHEY and CDR2 is SVGAGI. The CDR3 covers 14 residues. The protein alone is recorded here. The CDR3: CASRPPRGATEAFF.

V and J are TRBV19 and TRBJ1-2. The CDR3 extends over 11 amino acids. Only the protein sequence is given. Germline assignment: CDR1 LNHDA and CDR2 SQIVND (reference sequence). This chain's CDR3 is CASKGWNIYTF.

The chain has TRBV5-5 and TRBJ1-4. Germline V CDR1 and CDR2: SGHKS, YYEKEE (reference sequence). The CDR3 sequence is 16 residues long. Nucleotide data are not available. The CDR3 sequence: CASSSGGLATNEKLFF.

The rearrangement uses TRBV7-2 and TRBJ2-5; TCRdb's assignment of TRBD2 cannot be checked, as there is no DNA. The CDR3 runs 18 residues. DNA is not on record. Germline V lookup: CDR1 SGHTA, CDR2 FQGNSA. The CDR3 loop is CASSLVPGTSAPQETQYF.

The chain joins TRBV13 to TRBJ1-2; lacking DNA, the TRBD1 call made by TCRdb goes unchecked. Germline V gives CDR1 PRHDT, CDR2 FYEKMQ (reference sequence). The CDR3 totals 14 residues. The DNA is not on file. The CDR3 here is CASSHGQGARGYTF.

The V gene is TRBV4-1, the J gene TRBJ1-6. The germline V gene encodes CDR1 MGHRA and CDR2 YSYEKL. This CDR3 has 15 amino acids. The DNA sequence is not available. CDR3 loop: CASSQVMPSISPLHF.

The rearrangement joins TRBV30 to TRBJ2-1; TCRdb gives TRBD2 as the D gene, but with no DNA this cannot be confirmed. Germline CDR1 reads GTSNPN; CDR2 reads SVGIG (reference sequence). The CDR3 is made up of 14 amino acids. No DNA sequence is on record. The CDR3 spells CAWSAGGLYNEQFF.

The chain combines TRBV10-3 with TRBJ2-7; TCRdb designates TRBD1, a call that cannot be tested without DNA. Germline V CDR1 and CDR2: ENHRY, SYGVKD. This CDR3 has 13 amino acids. The protein alone is recorded here. The chain's CDR3 is CAIDGQGRGEQYF.

By frequency, this clone is medium-sized (0.01 to 0.1%). The chain recombines TRBV10-1 with TRBJ1-3; TCRdb's D call, TRBD1, is unchecked because there is no DNA. The CDR3 is made up of 13 amino acids. No DNA was logged. Germline-derived CDR1 and CDR2 are WNHNN and SYGVQD (reference sequence). CDR3 protein: CASSAGDLNTIYF.

The rearrangement joins TRBV29-1 to TRBJ1-2; the D call of TRBD1 rests on TCRdb alone, since no DNA is present to check it. CDR1 and CDR2 from the germline V gene are SQVTM and ANQGSEA. The CDR3 spans 13 residues. The DNA sequence is not available. CDR3 protein: CSAGTGSNYGYTF.

The rearrangement links TRBV11-2 to TRBJ2-1; TCRdb's D gene call, TRBD2, goes unchecked for lack of DNA. This CDR3 has 12 amino acids. DNA was not recorded. Germline V gene data show CDR1 as SGHAT and CDR2 as FQNNGV. The CDR3 loop reads CASEANGWKQFF.

The chain recombines TRBV19 with TRBJ2-5; the D gene TCRdb calls, TRBD2, cannot be checked with no DNA. Per the germline V gene, CDR1 is LNHDA and CDR2 is SQIVND (reference sequence). The CDR3 is 16 amino acids. This entry has no DNA. The CDR3 region is CASRRTSGRAGETQYF.

J is TRBJ2-5 and V is TRBV28; TCRdb designates TRBD1, a call that cannot be tested without DNA. In germline, CDR1 is MDHEN, CDR2 SYDVKM. The CDR3 extends over 15 amino acids. The nucleotide record is missing. CDR3 sequence: CASSNGQVAGGTQYF.

This sequence joins TRBV7-2 and TRBJ2-1; TCRdb proposes TRBD2, but this gene call is untestable without DNA. The length of the CDR3 is 15 residues. The protein alone is recorded here. Looked up from germline, CDR1 is SGHTA and CDR2 is FQGNSA. The CDR3 region is CASSLMTSGANEQFF.

This chain links TRBV5-1 with TRBJ2-3. Looked up from germline, CDR1 is SGHRS and CDR2 is YFSETQ. This CDR3 is 13 amino acids long. Only the protein sequence is given. The CDR3: CASSFKGLDTQYF.

V usage is TRBV5-5 and J usage is TRBJ2-7; TCRdb designates TRBD1, a call that cannot be tested without DNA. The CDR3 sequence is 14 residues long. DNA was not recorded. Per germline, CDR1 SGHKS and CDR2 YYEKEE (reference sequence). This CDR3 is CASSMDRGYYEQYF.

The chain carries TRBV30 and TRBJ2-7; with no DNA, the TCRdb D assignment of TRBD1 cannot be verified. This CDR3 has 13 residues. The entry carries no DNA sequence. Germline CDR1 and CDR2: GTSNPN and SVGIG (reference sequence). The CDR3 is CAWNNGHLYEQYF.

CDR3 in amino acids: CASSQDFLVGQPQHF. The chain combines TRBV4-1 with TRBJ1-5. The CDR3 is made up of 15 amino acids. DNA is not on record. Germline CDR1 reads MGHRA; CDR2 reads YSYEKL.

The chain couples TRBV23-1 to TRBJ2-7; there is no DNA to check the TCRdb D call of TRBD2. TRBV23-1 is designated an ORF whose function remains uncertain. CDR3 length equals 14 residues. No nucleotide data were recorded. The CDR3 sequence is CASRWLAVSYEQYF.

The chain employs TRBV7-9 and TRBJ1-2. This CDR3 is 16 amino acids long. No DNA was logged. CDR1 and CDR2 (germline): SEHNR, FQNEAQ (reference sequence). The CDR3 here is CASSPRIQPAHYGYTF.